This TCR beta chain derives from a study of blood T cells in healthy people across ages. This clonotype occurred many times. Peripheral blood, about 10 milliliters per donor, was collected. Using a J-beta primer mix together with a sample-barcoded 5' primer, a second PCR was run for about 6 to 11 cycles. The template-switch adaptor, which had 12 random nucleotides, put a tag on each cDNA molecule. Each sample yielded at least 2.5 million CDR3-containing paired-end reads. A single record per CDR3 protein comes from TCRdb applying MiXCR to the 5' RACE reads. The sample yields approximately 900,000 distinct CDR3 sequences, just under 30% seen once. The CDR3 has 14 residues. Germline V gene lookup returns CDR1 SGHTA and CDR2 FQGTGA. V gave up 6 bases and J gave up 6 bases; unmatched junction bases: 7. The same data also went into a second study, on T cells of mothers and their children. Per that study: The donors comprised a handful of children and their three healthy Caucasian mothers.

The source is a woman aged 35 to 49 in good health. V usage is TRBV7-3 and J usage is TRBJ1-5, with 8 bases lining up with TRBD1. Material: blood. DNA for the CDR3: TGTGCCAGCAGTCCGGACAGGGCCGGTCAGCCCCAGCATTTT. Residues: CASSPDRAGQPQHF.